These 26 T cell receptor beta chains originate from one sample sequenced in a study of shared clonotypes between healthy human individuals. Data came from immunoSEQ multiplex PCR; TCRdb stores just in-frame clones and leaves some out. The table records about 1 million clones, about 75% of them present only once. What was sequenced was memory CD4+ T cells sorted from blood. The subset denotes: CD45RA-negative fraction. The source is a man between 18 and 29 years old in good health.

This clone was seen more than once but under ten times. The chain carries TRBV7-2 and TRBJ2-7; 9 positions agree with TRBD1. The V and J ends lost 5 bases and 3 bases, in that order; junction bases with no gene match: 11. Germline V CDR1 and CDR2: SGHTA, FQGNSA. The CDR3 runs to 16 residues. CDR3 residues: CASSLLGGTGFYEQYF. The CDR3 DNA is TGTGCCAGCAGCCTTCTTGGTGGGACAGGGTTCTACGAGCAGTACTTC.

This chain links TRBV4-3 with TRBJ1-4, with D possibly being TRBD1 (5 bases). The CDR3 spans 17 residues. CDR1 is LGHNA, CDR2 YSLEER, per germline. The germline V and J ends were trimmed by 0 bases and 5 bases, with 16 bases remaining between them. CDR3 DNA sequence: TGCGCCAGCAGCCAAGACCTAGTGGCAGGGAGGAATGAAAAACTGTTTTTT. The encoded protein is CASSQDLVAGRNEKLFF.

V usage is TRBV4-2 and J usage is TRBJ2-5; possible D gene TRBD2, 5 bases. The CDR3 extends over 16 amino acids. Between the trimmed V and J ends, which lost 1 base and 5 bases, there was a span of 17 bases. The V gene's germline CDR1 is LGHNA and CDR2 YNFKEQ. In DNA, the CDR3 is TGTGCCAGCAGCCAAGGAACTAGTAAAGTATCTGAGACCCAGTACTTC. This encodes CASSQGTSKVSETQYF.

This clone was recorded a few times. The V gene is TRBV28, the J gene TRBJ1-5; 7 bases match TRBD1. The germline gives CDR1 MDHEN, CDR2 SYDVKM. V shed 5 bases, J shed 4 bases, and the junction held 5 bases outside the gene matches. The CDR3 runs to 14 residues. Written as DNA, the CDR3 is TGTGCCAGCAGTATCAGGGGGAGAAATCAGCCCCAGCATTTT. Protein product: CASSIRGRNQPQHF. Based on the CDR3 plus reference TRBV28 and TRBJ1-5, the full variable domain is DVKVTQSSRYLVKRTGEKVFLECVQDMDHENMFWYRQDPGLGLRLIYFSYDVKMKEKGDIPEGYSVSREKKERFSLILESASTNQTSMYLCASSIRGRNQPQHFGDGTRLSIL.

The table lists this clone with a few counts. The chain couples TRBV14 to TRBJ1-2, with a tentative D call TRBD1 (6 bases). This CDR3 is 15 amino acids long. The germline CDR1 and CDR2 sequences are SGHDN and FVKESK. V lost 4 bases, J lost 1 base, and 13 bases lay in between. In DNA form, the CDR3 reads TGTGCCAGCAGCCCGGACCTACAGGGTAACTATGGCTACACCTTC. This codes for CASSPDLQGNYGYTF.

This chain connects TRBV29-1 to TRBJ1-2; D is ambiguous. The CDR3 is made up of 12 amino acids. CDR1 SQVTM and CDR2 ANQGSEA come from the germline V gene. Trimming pared 3 bases from V and 4 bases from J, leaving 9 bases between. CDR3 DNA: TGCAGCGTTGATAAGGGAGTCTATGGCTACACCTTC. It yields the protein CSVDKGVYGYTF.

V and J are TRBV4-1 and TRBJ2-5, with 12 bases identical to TRBD2. The V gene end was trimmed by 4 bases and the J gene end by 2 bases; junction bases not matched to a gene: 2. This CDR3 is built from 15 residues. Germline CDR1 MGHRA, CDR2 YSYEKL. The CDR3: CASSLGLAGQETQYF. The CDR3 DNA is TGCGCCAGCAGCCTGGGACTAGCGGGTCAAGAGACCCAGTACTTC.

In nucleotides, the CDR3 is TGTGCCAGCTCACCACCAGGCCAGGGGGGGCATAATGAAAAACTGTTTTTT. Amino acid sequence: CASSPPGQGGHNEKLFF. The chain couples TRBV18 to TRBJ1-4, with 7 bases lining up with TRBD1. The ends lost 0 bases at V and 4 bases at J; junction bases unmatched: 8. The CDR3 totals 17 residues. The V gene's germline CDR1 is KGHSH and CDR2 LQKENI.

This chain joins TRBV4-3 and TRBJ1-1; D remains ambiguous. The CDR3 is 15 residues long. The V and J ends lost 4 bases and 0 bases respectively, with 12 bases between them. Germline assignment: CDR1 LGHNA and CDR2 YSLEER. The chain's CDR3 is CASSLGLDLNTEAFF. In DNA, the CDR3 is TGCGCCAGCAGCCTGGGTCTCGACCTGAACACTGAAGCTTTCTTT.

CDR3 DNA sequence: TGTGCCAGCAGTGGGACAGTCACTGAAGCTTTCTTT. Amino acid sequence: CASSGTVTEAFF. This chain connects TRBV2 to TRBJ1-1, with D perhaps TRBD1 (6 bases). Germline V gene data show CDR1 as SNHLY and CDR2 as FYNNEI. CDR3 length equals 12 residues. V gave up 4 bases and J gave up 4 bases, with 7 bases separating them.

The rearrangement joins TRBV5-1 to TRBJ1-4; possible D gene TRBD1, 6 bases. The ends were cut back, 4 bases at V and 1 base at J, with 11 bases in the middle. Germline V gene lookup returns CDR1 SGHRS and CDR2 YFSETQ. The CDR3 sequence is 15 residues long. Here the CDR3 DNA reads TGCGCCAGCAGCGCGGCGACAGGAACTAATGAAAAACTGTTTTTT. Residues: CASSAATGTNEKLFF.

The chain employs TRBV18 and TRBJ2-3; 8 bases are a match to TRBD1. The CDR3 spans 16 residues. V lost 3 bases, J lost 2 bases, and 7 bases stayed unmatched. The germline V gene has CDR1 KGHSH and CDR2 LQKENI. CDR3 protein: CASSPGGQAYTDTQYF. In nucleotides, the CDR3 is TGTGCCAGCTCACCCGGGGGACAGGCATACACAGATACGCAGTATTTT.

The V gene is TRBV6-5, the J gene TRBJ1-2; D uncertain. Trimming shortened V by 2 bases and J by 4 bases, and 8 bases separated the two germline ends. The V gene's germline CDR1 is MNHEY and CDR2 SVGAGI. This CDR3 spans 13 amino acids. This CDR3 reads CASSYTILYGYTF. The CDR3 DNA sequence: TGTGCCAGCAGTTACACGATTCTCTATGGCTACACCTTC.

The chain combines TRBV10-3 with TRBJ1-1; D possibly corresponds to TRBD1 (6 bases). The CDR3 is 14 residues long. V dropped 3 bases and J dropped 6 bases, with 14 bases sitting between them. Germline CDR1 reads ENHRY; CDR2 reads SYGVKD. The CDR3 bases are TGTGCCATCAGTGATCCGATCGAGGGGGCTGAAGCTTTCTTT. Translated, it gives CAISDPIEGAEAFF.

The CDR3 region is CASSAQLAGGLDEQFF. The CDR3, as DNA: TGTGCCAGCAGCGCCCAACTAGCGGGAGGGCTGGATGAGCAGTTCTTC. The V and J genes are TRBV9 and TRBJ2-1; TRBD2 aligns across 13 bases. The CDR3 spans 16 residues. Germline trimming cut 3 bases from V and 8 bases from J; bases unmatched to any gene: 8. Germline V gives CDR1 SGDLS, CDR2 YYNGEE.

The V gene is TRBV2, the J gene TRBJ2-7; possibly TRBD1 for D (6 bases). Germline CDR1 SNHLY, CDR2 FYNNEI. Trimming took off 2 bases at V and 5 bases at J, with 13 bases between the two ends. The CDR3 length is 14 residues. CDR3 loop: CASSERGSGHEQYF. CDR3 nucleotides: TGTGCCAGCAGTGAAAGGGGGTCCGGGCACGAGCAGTACTTC.

This clone was picked up one time. The chain is built from TRBV19 and TRBJ1-5; 7 bases are a match to TRBD1. J gave up 1 base and V 4 bases, and 4 bases lay outside the gene matches. CDR1 and CDR2 from the germline V gene are LNHDA and SQIVND (reference sequence). The CDR3 contains 15 residues. The CDR3 DNA reads as TGTGCCAGTAGTACCACAGGGGAGAGCAATCAGCCCCAGCATTTT. It is translated as CASSTTGESNQPQHF.

The chain uses TRBV5-6 and TRBJ1-2; TRBD1 matches 8 bases. From germline, CDR1 is SGHDT and CDR2 YYEEEE. The CDR3 consists of 17 residues. After removal of 4 bases from V and 8 bases from J, the junction contained 19 bases not matched to a gene. DNA for the CDR3: TGTGCCAGCAGCCCCCAGACAGGGGCGGTTTCGGGAGGGGGCTACACCTTC. Protein sequence: CASSPQTGAVSGGGYTF.

This chain links TRBV6-4 with TRBJ2-2; tentative D call: TRBD2 (5 bases). Per germline, CDR1 MRHNA and CDR2 SNTAGT. The CDR3 loop spans 13 amino acids. Trimming took 3 bases from V and 5 from J, leaving 7 bases between them. The CDR3, as DNA: TGTGCCAGCAGTGAAGCGGTTACCGGGGAGCTGTTTTTT. Protein sequence: CASSEAVTGELFF.

The chain has TRBV11-2 and TRBJ2-1, with no clear D. The ends were cut back, 4 bases at V and 0 bases at J, with 10 bases in the middle. The CDR3 has 15 residues. CDR1 is SGHAT, CDR2 FQNNGV, per germline. The CDR3 sequence is CASSYLTSSYNEQFF. The CDR3 coding sequence is TGTGCCAGCAGCTACTTAACGAGCTCCTACAATGAGCAGTTCTTC.

The chain links TRBV11-2 to TRBJ2-3, with D perhaps matching TRBD1 (6 bases). From germline, CDR1 is SGHAT and CDR2 FQNNGV. V was shortened by 8 bases and J by 11 bases, with 17 bases between the two germline ends. CDR3 length: 12 amino acids. Written as DNA, the CDR3 is TGTGCCAGCCGACTGATTGACAGGCGGCAGTATTTT. This translates into CASRLIDRRQYF.

The J gene is TRBJ2-5, the V gene TRBV28; perhaps TRBD2 as D (7 bases). V was shortened by 6 bases and J by 1 base, with 9 bases between the two germline ends. Germline CDR1 MDHEN, CDR2 SYDVKM. The length of the CDR3 is 13 residues. CDR3 sequence reads: CASRGGAQETQYF. CDR3 sequence (DNA): TGTGCCAGCAGGGGGGGGGCCCAAGAGACCCAGTACTTC.

The chain couples TRBV28 to TRBJ2-2; D gene uncertain. The CDR3 runs to 14 residues. Germline values: CDR1 MDHEN, CDR2 SYDVKM. V was pared by 4 bases and J by 4 bases, with 10 bases between. DNA for the CDR3: TGTGCCAGCAGTTCCAGTCCCCTCACCGGGGAGCTGTTTTTT. It specifies CASSSSPLTGELFF.

This clone has only a few counts. Here the CDR3 reads CASSLHSGRGDTQYF. The CDR3 DNA is TGTGCCAGCAGCTTACATAGCGGGAGAGGAGATACGCAGTATTTT. The chain carries TRBV11-2 and TRBJ2-3; 9 bases map to TRBD2. The CDR3 runs 15 residues. From germline, CDR1 is SGHAT and CDR2 FQNNGV. The V and J ends lost 2 bases and 5 bases, in that order; junction bases with no gene match: 5.

Written as DNA, the CDR3 is TGCGCCAGCAGGTTCAAGGTACAGCTCGAGGGAACCGGGGAGCTGTTTTTT. Protein product: CASRFKVQLEGTGELFF. J is TRBJ2-2 and V is TRBV4-1, with D possibly matching TRBD2 (5 bases). CDR1 and CDR2 from the germline V gene are MGHRA and YSYEKL. This CDR3 is 17 amino acids long. V lost 6 bases and J lost 5, with 22 bases in between.

This clone was found a few times. The chain recombines TRBV30 with TRBJ1-5; 7 bases are a match to TRBD1. The CDR3 extends over 15 amino acids. V was pared by 3 bases and J by 4 bases, with 9 bases of the junction left unmatched. Germline-derived CDR1 and CDR2 are GTSNPN and SVGIG (reference sequence). The CDR3 sequence: CAWSPGQSKNQPQHF. The DNA for the CDR3 is TGTGCCTGGAGCCCGGGACAGAGTAAGAATCAGCCCCAGCATTTT. Complete variable domain (other parts from reference TRBV30 and TRBJ1-5): SQTIHQWPATLVQPVGSPLSLECTVEGTSNPNLYWYRQAAGRGLQLLFYSVGIGQISSEVPQNLSASRPQDRQFILSSKKLLLSDSGFYLCAWSPGQSKNQPQHFGDGTRLSIL.